These 19 T cell receptor beta chains share one sample of origin, sequenced in a study of blood T cell repertoires in COVID-19. Method: immunoSEQ multiplex PCR; TCRdb's copy keeps in-frame clones and lacks some. The data hold over 85,000 clones, with roughly 86% observed a single time. Sequencing used peripheral blood. The receptors shown here come from a man in his forties with active or convalescent COVID-19.

The genes are TRBV6-5 and TRBJ2-5; TRBD1 might be the D (7 bases). The CDR3 has 16 amino acids. Germline CDR1 MNHEY, CDR2 SVGAGI. The V end was cut by 3 bases, the J end by 1 base, with 15 bases between. The CDR3 here is CASSYSQGGFQETQYF. DNA of the CDR3: TGTGCCAGCAGTTATAGTCAGGGGGGATTCCAAGAGACCCAGTACTTC.

The rearrangement joins TRBV6-1 to TRBJ2-7; TRBD1 matches 9 bases. J was trimmed by 3 bases and V by 3 bases; bases with no gene match: 3. This CDR3 comprises 14 residues. Germline-derived CDR1 and CDR2 are MNHNS and SASEGT. The CDR3 DNA sequence: TGTGCCAGCAGTGAGCCGGGACAGGGCTACGAGCAGTACTTC. Amino acid sequence: CASSEPGQGYEQYF.

The genes are TRBV4-2 and TRBJ1-4, with 10 bases matching TRBD1. Germline trimming cut 0 bases from V and 3 bases from J; bases unmatched to any gene: 7. Germline CDR1 reads LGHNA; CDR2 reads YNFKEQ. This CDR3 has 18 residues. The CDR3 spells CASSQEGQGDTANEKLFF. DNA of the CDR3: TGTGCCAGCAGCCAAGAAGGACAGGGGGACACTGCTAATGAAAAACTGTTTTTT.

The chain recombines TRBV5-4 with TRBJ2-2; 9 bases fit TRBD2. The germline V gene encodes CDR1 SGHNT and CDR2 YYREEE (reference sequence). V lost 2 bases, J lost 5 bases, and 7 bases stayed unmatched. CDR3 length: 16 amino acids. The CDR3 DNA reads TGTGCCAGCAGCTTTAATAGCGGGGGAGGAACCGGGGAGCTGTTTTTT. Protein: CASSFNSGGGTGELFF.

The CDR3 bases are TGTGCCATCGTAGAAGGGGCTGGAAACACCATATATTTT. Protein: CAIVEGAGNTIYF. The chain employs TRBV10-3 and TRBJ1-3; D is perhaps TRBD1 (5 bases). The CDR3 has 13 residues. Trimming pared 8 bases from V and 2 bases from J, leaving 10 bases between. Germline V gene lookup returns CDR1 ENHRY and CDR2 SYGVKD.

This clone appeared once. The chain recombines TRBV10-3 with TRBJ2-1, with 8 positions matching TRBD1. This CDR3 spans 15 amino acids. V was pared by 6 bases and J by 3 bases, with 7 bases of the junction left unmatched. The germline V gene encodes CDR1 ENHRY and CDR2 SYGVKD. This CDR3 is CAISPDRGLYNEQFF. In nucleotides, the CDR3 is TGTGCCATCAGCCCTGACAGGGGACTCTACAATGAGCAGTTCTTC.

The chain couples TRBV7-9 to TRBJ1-1, with D possibly being TRBD1 (6 bases). Germline CDR1 SEHNR, CDR2 FQNEAQ (reference sequence). This CDR3 spans 14 amino acids. Deletions cut 1 base from V and 4 bases from J, with 10 bases between. The DNA of the CDR3 is TGTGCCAGCAGCTTAGGTACAGGGACCACTGAAGCTTTCTTT. Translation gives CASSLGTGTTEAFF.

V gene TRBV5-1 combines with J gene TRBJ2-5, with D maybe TRBD1 (5 bases). The CDR3 is 13 residues long. Germline loops: CDR1 SGHRS, CDR2 YFSETQ. The V end lost 8 bases, the J end lost 5 bases, and 16 bases lay between the germline ends. The CDR3 DNA is TGCGCCAGTAACACCCAGGGAACGGAGACCCAGTACTTC. The encoded protein is CASNTQGTETQYF.

CDR3 residues: CASSINRGATNEKLFF. The CDR3 DNA sequence: TGTGCCAGTAGTATCAACAGGGGCGCGACTAATGAAAAACTGTTTTTT. V usage is TRBV19 and J usage is TRBJ1-4; 7 bases agree with TRBD1. Germline V gene data show CDR1 as LNHDA and CDR2 as SQIVND (reference sequence). This CDR3 comprises 16 residues. V was pared by 3 bases and J by 2 bases, with 6 bases of the junction left unmatched. Looking up the rest from reference TRBV19 and TRBJ1-4 gives the full variable domain: DGGITQSPKYLFRKEGQNVTLSCEQNLNHDAMYWYRQDPGQGLRLIYYSQIVNDFQKGDIAEGYSVSREKKESFPLTVTSAQKNPTAFYLCASSINRGATNEKLFFGSGTQLSVL.

The chain employs TRBV12-5 and TRBJ1-1, with TRBD1 matching over 8 bases. Unmatched junction bases numbered 9, after V lost 5 bases and J lost 4 bases. Per germline, CDR1 LGHNT and CDR2 FRNRAP. The CDR3 covers 15 residues. In DNA, the CDR3 is TGTGCTAGTGGTCGCGGGACAGGTTTCGTCACTGAAGCTTTCTTT. Its translation: CASGRGTGFVTEAFF.

The V and J genes are TRBV11-1 and TRBJ2-7; 8 nucleotides match TRBD1. The CDR3 is 14 amino acids. Germline V gene lookup returns CDR1 SGHAT and CDR2 FQDESV (reference sequence). V shed 5 bases and J 3 bases; nucleotides not matched to a gene: 6. The CDR3 region is CASSPLQGVYEQYF. Written as DNA, the CDR3 is TGTGCCAGCAGCCCTTTACAGGGGGTCTACGAGCAGTACTTC.

The V gene is TRBV18, the J gene TRBJ1-5; D uncertain. Trimming took off 2 bases at V and 7 bases at J, with 12 bases between the two ends. CDR1 and CDR2 (germline): KGHSH, LQKENI. The CDR3 spans 14 residues. The CDR3: CASSPGGPGQPQHF. In nucleotides, the CDR3 is TGTGCCAGCTCACCAGGAGGACCAGGCCAGCCCCAGCATTTT.

V and J are TRBV7-8 and TRBJ2-7; D perhaps matches TRBD2 (6 bases). Germline CDR1 SGHVS, CDR2 FQNEAQ. The V gene lost 5 bases and the J gene lost 4 bases, with 18 bases spanning the gap. The CDR3 sequence is 15 residues long. The CDR3 nucleotides are TGTGCCAGCAGCGTCGAGGCCCTCGGGGGATACGAGCAGTACTTC. It codes for CASSVEALGGYEQYF.

J is TRBJ1-1 and V is TRBV7-2; TRBD1 aligns across 9 bases. Germline loops: CDR1 SGHTA, CDR2 FQGNSA. The CDR3 sequence is 14 residues long. The V segment lost 5 bases and the J segment 5 bases; nucleotides outside the gene matches: 6. The CDR3 nucleotides read TGTGCCAGCAGCACACAGGGGGCGCAAACTGAAGCTTTCTTT. It encodes CASSTQGAQTEAFF.

This chain connects TRBV7-8 to TRBJ2-7, with 12 bases identical to TRBD2. Per germline, CDR1 SGHVS and CDR2 FQNEAQ. CDR3 length: 19 amino acids. Trimming cost V 0 bases and J 5 bases; bases outside gene matches: 14. CDR3 residues: CASSLAPGGLAGKLDEQYF. In DNA form, the CDR3 reads TGTGCCAGCAGCTTAGCGCCTGGTGGACTAGCGGGGAAATTGGACGAGCAGTACTTC.

The gene calls are TRBV7-3 and TRBJ2-1, with 7 nucleotides matching TRBD1. The CDR3 has 16 residues. J was trimmed by 0 bases and V by 0 bases; bases with no gene match: 2. CDR1 SGHTA and CDR2 FQGTGA come from the germline V gene. CDR3 amino acids: CASSLTRGLSYNEQFF. DNA of the CDR3: TGTGCCAGCAGCTTAACTAGGGGGCTCTCCTACAATGAGCAGTTCTTC.

This clone was counted a single time. The rearrangement joins TRBV7-9 to TRBJ1-1, with no clear D. Looked up from germline, CDR1 is SEHNR and CDR2 is FQNEAQ (reference sequence). CDR3 length equals 13 residues. Deletions cut 3 bases from V and 1 base from J, with 6 bases between. As DNA, the CDR3 is TGTGCCAGCAGCTTGTCCGGGAACACTGAAGCTTTCTTT. This gives the protein CASSLSGNTEAFF. Variable domain in full (rest from reference TRBV7-9 and TRBJ1-1): DTGVSQNPRHKITKRGQNVTFRCDPISEHNRLYWYRQTLGQGPEFLTYFQNEAQLEKSRLLSDRFSAERPKGSFSTLEIQRTEQGDSAMYLCASSLSGNTEAFFGQGTRLTVV.

In its sample, this clone was seen once. This CDR3 reads CASSPRSPGGRETQYF. CDR3 DNA: TGTGCCAGCAGCCCTCGATCCCCGGGGGGGAGGGAGACCCAGTACTTC. V is TRBV3-1 (or the pseudogene TRBV3-2) and J is TRBJ2-5, with 8 bases aligning to TRBD2. Germline assignment: CDR1 LGHDT and CDR2 YNNKEL (reference sequence). The V and J ends lost 4 bases and 5 bases, in that order; junction bases with no gene match: 12. The CDR3 loop spans 16 amino acids.

V is TRBV18 and J is TRBJ2-1; 9 bases align to TRBD2. The CDR3 has 16 amino acids. Germline CDR1 reads KGHSH; CDR2 reads LQKENI. With V trimmed by 3 bases and J by 3 bases, 6 bases remained unmatched. The CDR3 sequence is CASSPRLADNYNEQFF. The CDR3 DNA follows: TGTGCCAGCTCACCCAGACTAGCGGATAACTACAATGAGCAGTTCTTC.